This T cell receptor beta chain derives from a study of shared clonotypes between healthy human individuals. General study results and limits: Researchers sampled blood only, noting tissue repertoires likely differ.

Genomic DNA for unsorted samples, which was extracted with the QIAamp DNA Blood Mini kit, came from 81 million or so PBMCs. The unsorted PBMC sample used ten immunoSEQ deep assay plates. TCRdb's table, derived via immunoSEQ multiplex PCR, lists solely in-frame clones and lacks some. The sample contains roughly 490,000 clones, 79% of which appear only once. On this clone: Its matching antigen is unknown.

CDR3 length equals 14 residues. Germline CDR1 reads SGHAT; CDR2 reads FQDESV (reference sequence). V lost 3 bases to trimming and J lost 2 bases, with 11 bases between them. The chain employs TRBV11-1 and TRBJ2-7; D remains ambiguous. Sequenced material: PBMCs. The source of this sequence is a woman in her thirties or forties in good health. Some clones in this sample may be carry-over from other donors' samples. The CDR3 sequence: CASSLRYPTYEQYF. In DNA, the CDR3 is TGTGCCAGCAGCTTGCGCTACCCCACCTACGAGCAGTACTTC. The variable domain in full, completed from reference TRBV11-1 and TRBJ2-7, reads EAEVAQSPRYKITEKSQAVAFWCDPISGHATLYWYRQILGQGPELLVQFQDESVVDDSQLPKDRFSAERLKGVDSTLKIQPAELGDSAMYLCASSLRYPTYEQYFGPGTRLTVT.